Following are 29 T cell receptor beta chains from one sample sequenced in a study of T cells after yellow fever vaccination. MiXCR, run by TCRdb on the 5' RACE reads, gives a single entry per CDR3 protein. Among under 550,000 distinct CDR3 sequences, 20% to 25% were seen once, and the ten largest hold roughly a sixth. Sequenced here: PBMCs, sampled 21 days after the first yellow fever vaccination. These receptors were collected from a man aged 18 to 29 who received the YFV17D yellow fever vaccine.

This clonotype was seen a single time. The rearrangement links TRBV14 to TRBJ1-2; D is uncertain. The CDR3 totals 14 residues. Germline V gene sequence: CDR1 SGHDN, CDR2 FVKESK. With 2 bases removed from V and 8 bases from J, the gap between germline ends came to 15 bases. The CDR3 DNA sequence: TGTGCCAGCAGCCAATTTGACTCCCTGGGAGGCTACACCTTC. Protein sequence: CASSQFDSLGGYTF. The full variable domain, in which reference TRBV14 and TRBJ1-2 provide the parts outside the CDR3, is EAGVTQFPSHSVIEKGQTVTLRCDPISGHDNLYWYRRVMGKEIKFLLHFVKESKQDESGMPNNRFLAERTGGTYSTLKVQPAELEDSGVYFCASSQFDSLGGYTFGSGTRLTVV.

The genes are TRBV7-3 and TRBJ2-3, with 8 bases lining up with TRBD2. Germline V gene sequence: CDR1 SGHTA, CDR2 FQGTGA. The junction had 9 bases not matched to a gene; V was cut back by 0 bases and J by 1 base. The CDR3 extends over 18 amino acids. Here the CDR3 DNA reads TGTGCCAGCAGCTTAACGTCTTCTGGGGGACTAGGCACAGATACGCAGTATTTT. Protein: CASSLTSSGGLGTDTQYF.

The rearrangement joins TRBV11-2 to TRBJ2-5; D gene ambiguous. Germline loops: CDR1 SGHAT, CDR2 FQNNGV. This CDR3 has 14 amino acids. V lost 0 bases and J 6 bases, leaving 11 bases between the germline ends. CDR3 nucleotides: TGTGCCAGCAGCTTAGAGCAATCAGGAAAGACCCAGTACTTC. Its protein product is CASSLEQSGKTQYF.

This clonotype has ten or more counts. The chain combines TRBV5-6 with TRBJ1-1; D remains ambiguous. Germline-derived CDR1 and CDR2 are SGHDT and YYEEEE. V lost 0 bases and J 0 bases, leaving 6 bases between the germline ends. The CDR3 covers 14 residues. The CDR3 DNA reads TGTGCCAGCAGCTTGGACAGTTTGAACACTGAAGCTTTCTTT. Its protein product is CASSLDSLNTEAFF.

The chain couples TRBV29-1 to TRBJ2-1; D ambiguous. The length of the CDR3 is 13 residues. The germline CDR1 and CDR2 sequences are SQVTM and ANQGSEA. The germline V and J ends were trimmed by 4 bases and 0 bases, with 7 bases remaining between them. CDR3 region: CSVGADSYNEQFF. In DNA, the CDR3 is TGCAGCGTTGGAGCCGACTCCTACAATGAGCAGTTCTTC.

This sequence joins TRBV4-1 and TRBJ2-7, with 12 bases fitting TRBD2. Losses at the gene ends were 3 bases for V and 0 bases for J; bases not matched to a gene: 6. The CDR3 is made up of 17 amino acids. The germline gives CDR1 MGHRA, CDR2 YSYEKL. CDR3 region: CASSHPLAGGISYEQYF. DNA of the CDR3: TGCGCCAGCAGCCACCCTCTAGCGGGGGGGATCTCCTACGAGCAGTACTTC.

The chain combines TRBV7-9 with TRBJ1-1, with a tentative D call TRBD1 (5 bases). V lost 5 bases and J 1 base, leaving 11 bases between the germline ends. This CDR3 spans 14 amino acids. Germline loops: CDR1 SEHNR, CDR2 FQNEAQ (reference sequence). CDR3 loop: CASSEDQGNTEAFF. CDR3 DNA: TGTGCCAGCAGCGAGGACCAGGGGAACACTGAAGCTTTCTTT.

The chain employs TRBV7-3 and TRBJ1-1, with D hard to call. Trimming shortened V by 1 base and J by 2 bases, and 14 bases separated the two germline ends. This CDR3 region has 16 residues. CDR1 and CDR2 (germline): SGHTA, FQGTGA. The CDR3 sequence is CASSLSGGAGNTEAFF. DNA of the CDR3: TGTGCCAGCAGCTTAAGTGGCGGAGCCGGAAACACTGAAGCTTTCTTT.

The rearrangement uses TRBV4-1 and TRBJ2-1, with TRBD1 matching over 8 bases. This CDR3 has 15 amino acids. Germline V gives CDR1 MGHRA, CDR2 YSYEKL. The V segment lost 0 bases and the J segment 8 bases; nucleotides outside the gene matches: 6. CDR3 region: CASSQDRGRGHEQFF. The DNA for the CDR3 is TGCGCCAGCAGCCAAGATAGGGGCAGGGGGCATGAGCAGTTCTTC.

The rearrangement links TRBV11-2 to TRBJ2-7; D remains unclear. CDR1 and CDR2 from the germline V gene are SGHAT and FQNNGV. The ends were cut back, 0 bases at V and 2 bases at J, with 5 bases in the middle. This CDR3 spans 13 amino acids. DNA for the CDR3: TGTGCCAGCAGCTTAGACAGACCCTACGAGCAGTACTTC. Protein: CASSLDRPYEQYF. Complete variable domain (other parts from reference TRBV11-2 and TRBJ2-7): EAGVAQSPRYKIIEKRQSVAFWCNPISGHATLYWYQQILGQGPKLLIQFQNNGVVDDSQLPKDRFSAERLKGVDSTLKIQPAKLEDSAVYLCASSLDRPYEQYFGPGTRLTVT.

The rearrangement joins TRBV12-3 or TRBV12-4 to TRBJ1-2; 7 bases match TRBD1. CDR3 length: 15 residues. V lost 1 base to trimming and J lost 8 bases; unmatched junction nucleotides: 10. The CDR3 DNA sequence: TGTGCCAGCAGTTTAGACAGGGGATTGCGGTTCGGCTACACCTTC. Translation: CASSLDRGLRFGYTF.

The sample holds a few counts of this clonotype. The chain uses TRBV18 and TRBJ2-5, with D uncertain. V was shortened by 4 bases and J by 5 bases, with 14 bases between the two germline ends. The CDR3 has 14 amino acids. CDR1 is KGHSH, CDR2 LQKENI, per germline. The CDR3 DNA is TGTGCCAGCTCACGACCCCCGGCCCGGGAGACCCAGTACTTC. Its translation is CASSRPPARETQYF.

The chain couples TRBV21-1 to TRBJ2-7; the D call of TRBD2 is as the table states it, not checked on the DNA. TRBV21-1 represents a pseudogene. This CDR3 spans 14 amino acids. CDR3 DNA sequence: TGTGCCAGCAGCAAAGAGGGAGGGAACCACGAGCAGTACGTC. Translating gives CASSKEGGNHEQYV.

This clonotype was observed a few times. CDR3 coding DNA: TGTGCCAGCAGCTCGGGCTTAGGTCGACTAGCGGGGTTGGAGCAGTACGTC. The encoded protein is CASSSGLGRLAGLEQYV. This chain links TRBV5-5 with TRBJ2-7, with 11 positions matching TRBD2. The J segment lost 7 bases and the V segment lost 3 bases, leaving 15 bases of the junction unmatched. CDR1 and CDR2 from the germline V gene are SGHKS and YYEKEE (reference sequence). The CDR3 consists of 17 residues.

The chain links TRBV4-3 to TRBJ2-4; D is unresolved. Germline CDR1 reads LGHNA; CDR2 reads YSLEER. Deletions cut 3 bases from V and 5 bases from J, with 8 bases between. CDR3 size: 13 residues. In DNA form, the CDR3 reads TGCGCCAGCAGCCACACCCGCGAAAACATTCAGTACTTC. Its translation: CASSHTRENIQYF.

This clonotype was seen only a few times. The J gene is TRBJ2-5, the V gene TRBV6-2 or TRBV6-3; D call uncertain. The V and J ends lost 2 bases and 4 bases respectively, with 8 bases between them. The CDR3 is 13 residues long. Germline CDR1 MNHEY, CDR2 SVGEGT. The CDR3 bases are TGTGCCAGCAGTTACGCGTCTACAGAGACCCAGTACTTC. Its translation is CASSYASTETQYF.

V usage is TRBV20-1 and J usage is TRBJ2-1, with 9 bases identical to TRBD2. Trimming removed 0 bases from V and 8 bases from J; junction bases left unmatched: 8. The CDR3 covers 15 residues. Per germline, CDR1 DFQATT and CDR2 SNEGSKA (reference sequence). The CDR3 spells CSARDWSGGIDEQFF. For the CDR3, the DNA is TGCAGTGCTAGAGATTGGAGCGGGGGGATCGATGAGCAGTTCTTC.

The V call is TRBV6-1, the J call TRBJ2-7; the D gene is possibly TRBD1 (5 bases). V shed 4 bases and J shed 4 bases, with 14 bases lying between them. CDR1 is MNHNS, CDR2 SASEGT, per germline. The CDR3 runs to 14 residues. CDR3 region: CASSAGWIRYEQYF. CDR3 nucleotide sequence: TGTGCCAGCAGTGCAGGGTGGATACGGTACGAGCAGTACTTC.

The gene calls are TRBV7-3 and TRBJ2-3, with 10 bases fitting TRBD2. This CDR3 region has 15 residues. The V and J ends lost 4 bases and 4 bases, in that order; junction bases with no gene match: 5. The germline V gene encodes CDR1 SGHTA and CDR2 FQGTGA. CDR3 residues: CASSSVAGGADTQYF. The CDR3 DNA sequence: TGTGCCAGCAGCTCCGTAGCGGGGGGCGCAGATACGCAGTATTTT.

The chain combines TRBV7-3 with TRBJ2-2; unclear D gene. Trimming stripped 2 bases from V and 8 bases from J, with 9 bases between. CDR3 size: 13 residues. Per the germline V gene, CDR1 is SGHTA and CDR2 is FQGTGA. CDR3 nucleotide sequence: TGTGCCAGCAGCTTAGACGAGTCTGGGGAGCTGTTTTTT. It encodes CASSLDESGELFF.

This clonotype was picked up a small number of times. The junction does not match germline at one end; this may be a read error. The rearrangement uses TRBV5-4 and TRBJ2-5; D is perhaps TRBD1 or TRBD2 (5 bases each). Germline assignment: CDR1 SGHNT and CDR2 YYREEE (reference sequence). The CDR3 runs 12 residues. The CDR3 bases are TGTGCCAGCAGCTTTACCGGGACCCCAGCCGACTTC. Its protein is CASSFTGTPADF.

This clonotype has only a few counts. The chain is built from TRBV7-2 and TRBJ2-3; the D gene is possibly TRBD1 (6 bases). With 6 bases removed from V and 3 bases from J, the gap between germline ends came to 10 bases. The CDR3 runs to 13 residues. Germline V gene lookup returns CDR1 SGHTA and CDR2 FQGNSA. CDR3 loop: CASRTTGTDTQYF. The CDR3 nucleotides are TGTGCCAGCAGGACAACAGGGACAGATACGCAGTATTTT.

This clonotype was observed at least ten times. CDR3 protein: CASSYGGPETQYF. The CDR3 DNA reads TGTGCCAGCAGTTACGGGGGGCCAGAGACCCAGTACTTC. V and J are TRBV6-2 or TRBV6-3 and TRBJ2-5, with D perhaps given as TRBD1 or TRBD2 (6 bases each). The germline V and J ends were trimmed by 2 bases and 4 bases, with 8 bases remaining between them. The CDR3 has 13 amino acids. Germline V CDR1 and CDR2: MNHEY, SVGEGT.

This clonotype was recorded many times. V usage is TRBV5-1 and J usage is TRBJ2-1; 7 bases match TRBD2. This CDR3 is built from 15 residues. Germline V gene sequence: CDR1 SGHRS, CDR2 YFSETQ. The V segment lost 4 bases and the J segment 8 bases; nucleotides outside the gene matches: 12. The CDR3 nucleotides are TGCGCCAGCAGCCCTTCAGCGGGGAGGGTCGATGAGCAGTTCTTC. It encodes CASSPSAGRVDEQFF.

This clonotype has more than one count but fewer than ten. This sequence joins TRBV20-1 and TRBJ2-2; D remains ambiguous. The germline V and J ends were trimmed by 0 bases and 5 bases, with 10 bases remaining between them. CDR3 length equals 14 residues. Germline assignment: CDR1 DFQATT and CDR2 SNEGSKA (reference sequence). The CDR3 reads CSARDWSRTGELFF. As DNA, the CDR3 is TGCAGTGCTAGAGATTGGTCACGGACCGGGGAGCTGTTTTTT.

This clonotype was counted between two and nine times. The chain combines TRBV7-2 with TRBJ2-4, with D tentatively TRBD1 (6 bases). CDR3 length equals 11 residues. The V gene lost 5 bases and the J gene lost 13 bases, with 12 bases spanning the gap. Germline CDR1 SGHTA, CDR2 FQGNSA. The CDR3 region has the DNA TGTGCCAGCAGCGCACAGGGTCGGCAGTACTTC. This translates into CASSAQGRQYF.

This clonotype was observed at least ten times. The chain has TRBV29-1 and TRBJ2-7; D might be TRBD1 or TRBD2, each matching 6 bases. This CDR3 spans 17 amino acids. Germline values: CDR1 SQVTM, CDR2 ANQGSEA. V lost 2 bases and J lost 2, with 22 bases in between. The CDR3 spells CSVERGEQGNRTYEQYV. CDR3 DNA sequence: TGCAGCGTTGAAAGGGGGGAACAGGGTAATAGGACCTACGAGCAGTACGTC.

The DNA for the CDR3 is TGTGCCAGCAGCCAACGGAGTGGTCAGCCCCAGCATTTT. Its protein is CASSQRSGQPQHF. The V gene is TRBV3-1, the J gene TRBJ1-5, with D uncertain. V was cut by 2 bases and J by 6 bases, with 8 bases left in between. CDR1 is LGHDT and CDR2 is YNNKEL in the germline V gene (reference sequence). The CDR3 has 13 amino acids.

The rearrangement links TRBV30 to TRBJ2-2, with D possibly TRBD2 on 5 matching bases. The CDR3 is 14 amino acids. In germline, CDR1 is GTSNPN, CDR2 SVGIG (reference sequence). Trimming shortened V by 7 bases and J by 0 bases, and 12 bases separated the two germline ends. Here the CDR3 DNA reads TGTGCCTATACCGGGAAATCGAACACCGGGGAGCTGTTTTTT. Residues: CAYTGKSNTGELFF.